A selection of T cell receptor beta chains follows, all from one sample in a study of shared clonotypes between healthy human individuals. Profiled with immunoSEQ multiplex PCR; TCRdb holds only in-frame clones, not every one. The profile shows over a million clones, approximately 80% of them singletons. Sequencing input: memory CD4+ T cells from PBMCs. The origin of the receptors is a man between 18 and 29 years old in good health. Some clones in this sample may be carry-over from other donors' samples. The CDR3 runs from the conserved cysteine through the conserved F or W. The D gene is left open where the match is weak. Expanded clones are given a class, and other clones once, few, many or no size at all.

V gene	J gene	D gene	clone size	CDR3 DNA	CDR3 protein
TRBV11-2	TRBJ2-5	-	few	TGTGCCAGCAGCCCCTGGCGAGGGGAAGAGACCCAGTACTTC	CASSPWRGEETQYF
TRBV5-1	TRBJ2-5	-	-	TGCGCCAGCAGTTTTGGGTTGGAGACCCAGTACTTC	CASSFGLETQYF
TRBV5-1	TRBJ2-3	TRBD2	-	TGCGCCAGCAGTAGAAGCGGGGCGATTAGCACAGATACGCAGTATTTT	CASSRSGAISTDTQYF
TRBV5-1	TRBJ2-2	-	-	TGCGCCAGCAGCTTGGATAACTTCCTGAACACCGGGGAGCTGTTTTTT	CASSLDNFLNTGELFF
TRBV5-1	TRBJ2-4	TRBD1	-	TGCGCCAGCCGACAGGGGGAAAAAAACATTCAGTACTTC	CASRQGEKNIQYF
TRBV27	TRBJ2-1	-	few	TGTGCCAGCGGACAGTGGCGGGAGTACAATGAGCAGTTCTTC	CASGQWREYNEQFF
TRBV28	TRBJ2-3	-	-	TGTGCCACCCAGCCCGGGGGAATAGATACGCAGTATTTT	CATQPGGIDTQYF
TRBV29-1	TRBJ2-5	TRBD1	once	TGCAGCGGGGGACAGGGGATGGCTGAGACCCAGTACTTC	CSGGQGMAETQYF
TRBV6-6	TRBJ2-3	-	-	TGTGCCAGCAGTTATAAAGATACGCAGTATTTT	CASSYKDTQYF
TRBV5-1	TRBJ2-5	TRBD1	-	TGCGCCAGCAGCTCAACCGGACAGGGGGCAGAGACCCAGTACTTC	CASSSTGQGAETQYF
TRBV7-9	TRBJ2-7	-	-	TGTGCCGACACCTGGGACTGCGAATGGGGCGCCTACGAGCAGTACTTC	CADTWDCEWGAYEQYF
TRBV4-3	TRBJ2-7	-	-	TGCGCCAGCAGCCAAGATGTATCCCTGGTCGAGCAGTACTTC	CASSQDVSLVEQYF
TRBV5-1	TRBJ1-3	-	many	TGCGCCAGCAGCTTGTGGGGACCTGGAAACACCATATATTTT	CASSLWGPGNTIYF
TRBV4-3	TRBJ1-5	-	-	TGCGCCAGCAGCCAAGGGAGGCAGGGGAGCAATCAGCCCCAGCATTTT	CASSQGRQGSNQPQHF
TRBV5-1	TRBJ1-6	-	-	TGCGCCAGCAGTCCCACCTTAGATTCACCCCTCCACTTT	CASSPTLDSPLHF
TRBV28	TRBJ1-2	-	-	TGTGCCAGCGTTACAGGGCGTTTCGTAGGCTACACCTTC	CASVTGRFVGYTF
TRBV5-1	TRBJ2-3	TRBD2	once	TGCGCCAGCAGCTTGAGGTTAGCGGGAGTCTCTGATACGCAGTATTTT	CASSLRLAGVSDTQYF
TRBV29-1	TRBJ2-1	-	-	TGCAGCTTGGGGGCCCACGGGCTACACAATGAGCAGTTCTTC	CSLGAHGLHNEQFF
TRBV11-3	TRBJ2-3	-	few	TGTGCCAGCAGCCAAGGCGGAGATACGCAGTATTTT	CASSQGGDTQYF
TRBV11-3	TRBJ2-3	-	-	TGTGCCAGCAGCTTATATTCCGCGGGTACAGATACGCAGTATTTT	CASSLYSAGTDTQYF
TRBV18	TRBJ2-5	TRBD2	-	TGTGCCAGCTCACCACCGTCCCCACAGCGGGGGCACGTCGGGACCCAGTACTTC	CASSPPSPQRGHVGTQYF
TRBV28	TRBJ2-7	-	-	TGTGCCAGCAGTTTAATCTACGAGCAGTACTTC	CASSLIYEQYF
TRBV18	TRBJ2-5	-	-	TGTGCCAGCTCACCGTCGACCGGAGGTAAAGAGACCCAGTACTTC	CASSPSTGGKETQYF
TRBV5-1	TRBJ2-1	TRBD2	-	TGCGCCAGCAGCTTAGATTCCAGCGGGGACTTCAATGAGCAGTTCTTC	CASSLDSSGDFNEQFF
TRBV5-1	TRBJ2-7	-	-	TGCGCCAGCAGCTTGGGGGCCCGGCAGGGCGAGCAGTACTTC	CASSLGARQGEQYF
TRBV30	TRBJ1-1	TRBD1	-	TGTGCCTGGACTAGAACACTGACAGGGCAGACTGAAGCTTTCTTT	CAWTRTLTGQTEAFF
TRBV29-1	TRBJ1-1	-	-	TGCAGCGTTCAAACCCAGGCTGACCTGAACACTGAAGCTTTCTTT	CSVQTQADLNTEAFF
TRBV5-4	TRBJ2-7	TRBD2	-	TGTGCCAGCAGAAGTGGAAGCGGGAGCCGCTACGAGCAGTACTTC	CASRSGSGSRYEQYF
TRBV7-9	TRBJ1-2	-	-	TGTGCCAGCAGCCTTATTCAAGGCTACACCTTC	CASSLIQGYTF
TRBV28	TRBJ1-2	TRBD1	-	TGTGCCAGCAGCACCTCTCCGGGACAGGGGATTAATGGCTACACCTTC	CASSTSPGQGINGYTF
TRBV5-1	TRBJ2-7	-	-	TGCGCCAGCAGCTTGGGTTCGAGCTCCTACGAGCAGTACTTC	CASSLGSSSYEQYF
TRBV28	TRBJ1-3	TRBD1	-	TGTGCCAGCACCAGCGGACAGGGTGGAAACACCATATATTTT	CASTSGQGGNTIYF
TRBV18	TRBJ2-7	TRBD2	-	TGTGCCAGCTCACCTGGGACTAGCGGGAGCGAGCAGTACTTC	CASSPGTSGSEQYF
TRBV27	TRBJ2-7	-	-	TGTGCCAGCAGTTTAGGAACTAGGGGCCACGAGCAGTACTTC	CASSLGTRGHEQYF
TRBV7-9	TRBJ2-7	-	-	TGTGCCAGCAGCCCCCGGACGGGATCCTACGAGCAGTACTTC	CASSPRTGSYEQYF
TRBV7-2	TRBJ2-5	-	many	TGTGCCAGCAGCTTAGTCGGGCAGAGCCAGTACTTC	CASSLVGQSQYF
TRBV7-2	TRBJ2-5	-	-	TGTGCCAGCAGCCCCCGACAGGGAGGAGAGACCCAGTACTTC	CASSPRQGGETQYF
TRBV5-1	TRBJ2-1	-	-	TGCGCCAGCAGCTTAGACACTAGTCGGGCTGAGCAGTTCTTC	CASSLDTSRAEQFF
TRBV7-2	TRBJ1-4	-	-	TGTGCCAGCAGCCCCCCGGGAGCGGGAAAACTGTTTTTT	CASSPPGAGKLFF
TRBV28	TRBJ2-5	-	-	TGTGCCAGCAGTCTATTGGGCGGGCTGTACCAAGAGACCCAGTACTTC	CASSLLGGLYQETQYF
TRBV30	TRBJ2-7	TRBD1	-	TGTGCCTGGAGTCGTACAACGACAGGGCTCGAGCAGTACTTC	CAWSRTTTGLEQYF
TRBV4-1	TRBJ1-2	TRBD1	-	TGCGCCAGCAGCCAACCATGGACAGGGCCGTTCAACTATGGCTACACCTTC	CASSQPWTGPFNYGYTF
TRBV11-2	TRBJ1-1	TRBD1	-	TGTGCCAGCAGCTCAGGGGGCACTATCCTCATGAACACTGAAGCTTTCTTT	CASSSGGTILMNTEAFF
TRBV7-3	TRBJ2-4	-	-	TGTGCCAGCAGCTTAATTTCGCCGTACTTC	CASSLISPYF
TRBV21-1	TRBJ2-7	-	-	TGTGCCAGCACCTCGGGGAGCGGGAGCTCCTACGAGCAGTACTTC	CASTSGSGSSYEQYF
TRBV2	TRBJ2-1	-	-	TGTGCCAGCAGTCTTATAATCAATGAGCAGTTCTTC	CASSLIINEQFF
TRBV7-2	TRBJ2-7	-	-	TGTGCCAGCAGCTCCCCGGCAAACGAGCAGTACTTC	CASSSPANEQYF
TRBV9	TRBJ2-2	-	-	TGTGCCAGCAGCCCGTGGGCTGGGACCGGGGAGCTGTTTTTT	CASSPWAGTGELFF
TRBV19	TRBJ1-5	-	few	TGTGCCAGTAGTATATCTGGGGCCTATAGCAATCAGCCCCAGCATTTT	CASSISGAYSNQPQHF
TRBV4-1	TRBJ2-5	TRBD1	-	TGCGCCAGCAGCTTTCGACAGGGGGGGCGAAGTGAGACCCAGTACTTC	CASSFRQGGRSETQYF
TRBV7-9	TRBJ2-7	TRBD2	-	TGTGCCAGCAGCTTACAACTAGCGGGGCCTTACGAGCAGTACTTC	CASSLQLAGPYEQYF
TRBV7-2	TRBJ2-7	TRBD1	-	TGTGCCAGCAGCTCCAGGACAGGGGCCTACGAGCAGTACTTC	CASSSRTGAYEQYF
TRBV5-1	TRBJ2-5	TRBD2	-	TGCGCCAGCAGCATAGAACTAGCGGGAGTTCCAGAGACCCAGTACTTC	CASSIELAGVPETQYF
TRBV7-9	TRBJ2-7	TRBD2	-	TGTGCCAGCAGCCCGTGGGGGCGGGAGGTGTCCTACGAGCAGTACTTC	CASSPWGREVSYEQYF
TRBV5-5	TRBJ2-7	TRBD1	-	TGTGCCAGCAGCTTGCTCGGGACAGCCATCTACGAGCAGTACTTC	CASSLLGTAIYEQYF
TRBV27	TRBJ2-2	-	-	TGTGCCACCCGAAGAAGTGGAAACACCGGGGAGCTGTTTTTT	CATRRSGNTGELFF
TRBV4-3	TRBJ1-1	-	-	TGCGCCAGCAGCCAAGAAGGATCGACTGAAGCTTTCTTT	CASSQEGSTEAFF
TRBV27	TRBJ1-2	-	-	TGTGCCAGCAGTCAGGGCCGGGGGGGCTACACCTTC	CASSQGRGGYTF